These 22 T cell receptor beta chains were all obtained from the same sample, sequenced in a study of Ad26.COV2.S vaccination and SARS-CoV-2 variants. Treatment here: around 19 received Ad26.COV2.S at low or high dose, single or two shots; five or six received placebo; per-sample allocation not given. At day 63 after the first vaccine or placebo injection, samples were drawn. Measured with immunoSEQ multiplex PCR; TCRdb has only the in-frame clones, and not every one. The sample includes hundreds of thousands of clones, approximately 90% seen only once; the top ten take roughly an eighth. Sequencing was performed on peripheral blood, taken in a trial of Ad26.COV2.S vaccine versus placebo. Every receptor here comes from a person aged 18-65 years who received the Ad26.COV2.S COVID-19 vaccine or a placebo.

The chain uses TRBV19 and TRBJ2-1; D is perhaps TRBD1 or TRBD2 (5 bases each). This CDR3 spans 12 amino acids. Trimming removed 6 bases from V and 8 bases from J, with 11 bases in between. Germline CDR1 LNHDA, CDR2 SQIVND (reference sequence). The CDR3 reads CASSRGVDEQFF. Here the CDR3 DNA reads TGTGCCAGTAGCCGAGGGGTCGATGAGCAGTTCTTC.

This chain uses TRBV6-1 with TRBJ1-1, with a tentative D call TRBD1 (6 bases). The CDR3 totals 14 residues. V was pared by 2 bases and J by 1 base, with 8 bases between. Germline values: CDR1 MNHNS, CDR2 SASEGT. The CDR3 sequence is CASSENRENTEAFF. Written as DNA, the CDR3 is TGTGCCAGCAGTGAAAACAGGGAGAACACTGAAGCTTTCTTT.

This clone was recorded only once. This sequence joins TRBV28 and TRBJ2-1; 8 bases agree with TRBD1. In germline, CDR1 is MDHEN, CDR2 SYDVKM. There are 15 residues in the CDR3. J was trimmed by 15 bases and V by 4 bases; bases with no gene match: 17. CDR3 DNA: TGTGCCAGCAGTTCAGTTGAATACTCCGGTGACAGGGGGTTCTTC. This codes for CASSSVEYSGDRGFF.

V usage is TRBV15 and J usage is TRBJ1-2; the D gene is possibly TRBD1 (5 bases). The CDR3 extends over 15 amino acids. V lost 1 base and J 5 bases, leaving 14 bases between the germline ends. Per germline, CDR1 LNHNV and CDR2 YYDKDF (reference sequence). The CDR3 is CATSRVRVEGYGYTF. CDR3 DNA: TGTGCCACCAGCAGAGTCAGGGTAGAAGGTTATGGCTACACCTTC.

The CDR3 spells CSASWGEQFF. The CDR3 region has the DNA TGCAGTGCTAGTTGGGGTGAGCAGTTCTTC. The V call is TRBV20-1, the J call TRBJ2-1; unclear D gene. Germline V gene sequence: CDR1 DFQATT, CDR2 SNEGSKA (reference sequence). This CDR3 has 10 residues. With 3 bases removed from V and 9 bases from J, the gap between germline ends came to 6 bases.

This chain joins TRBV2 and TRBJ2-1, with D possibly TRBD2 on 5 matching bases. From germline, CDR1 is SNHLY and CDR2 FYNNEI. CDR3 length equals 13 residues. The V gene lost 7 bases and the J gene lost 9 bases, with 16 bases spanning the gap. CDR3 protein: CASNSPSSPEQFF. CDR3 nucleotides: TGTGCCAGCAACTCCCCTAGCTCTCCTGAGCAGTTCTTC.

The chain couples TRBV3-1 (or the pseudogene TRBV3-2) to TRBJ2-3, with no clear D. From germline, CDR1 is LGHDT and CDR2 YNNKEL (reference sequence). Trimming cost V 7 bases and J 2 bases, with 4 bases left between them. There are 11 residues in the CDR3. CDR3 in DNA: TGTGCCAGCACTTCCACAGATACGCAGTATTTT. Protein sequence: CASTSTDTQYF.

This clone was detected a few times. The CDR3, as DNA: TGTGCCAGCAGCCCGGTCGGGCAGGGTGGCTCACCCCTCCACTTT. Protein product: CASSPVGQGGSPLHF. The chain links TRBV7-9 to TRBJ1-6, with D maybe TRBD1 (5 bases). Germline CDR1 is SEHNR and CDR2 is FQNEAQ (reference sequence). CDR3 length equals 15 residues. The V gene lost 5 bases and the J gene lost 10 bases, with 18 bases spanning the gap. The entire variable domain, with the rest obtained from reference TRBV7-9 and TRBJ1-6, is as follows: DTGVSQNPRHKITKRGQNVTFRCDPISEHNRLYWYRQTLGQGPEFLTYFQNEAQLEKSRLLSDRFSAERPKGSFSTLEIQRTEQGDSAMYLCASSPVGQGGSPLHFGNGTRLTVT.

A single count supports this clone. The chain has TRBV27 and TRBJ2-2, with D uncertain. V was clipped by 5 bases and J by 3 bases, with 16 bases between them. The germline V gene encodes CDR1 MNHEY and CDR2 SMNVEV (reference sequence). The CDR3 sequence is 16 residues long. The CDR3 DNA sequence: TGTGCCAGCAGTCTTTTGGGAAATTATGACACCGGGGAGCTGTTTTTT. The encoded protein is CASSLLGNYDTGELFF.

The CDR3 sequence: CASSDSGGLSPGELFF. The DNA for the CDR3 is TGTGCCAGCAGTGATTCGGGAGGGCTTTCGCCCGGGGAGCTGTTTTTT. The chain uses TRBV25-1 and TRBJ2-2; 8 bases line up with TRBD2. Germline CDR1 MGHDK, CDR2 SYGVNS. V shed 3 bases, J shed 6 bases, and the junction held 9 bases outside the gene matches. The CDR3 has 16 residues.

This clone turned up a few times. The chain uses TRBV4-3 and TRBJ1-6; D possibly corresponds to TRBD1 (6 bases). The CDR3 has 14 amino acids. The V gene's germline CDR1 is LGHNA and CDR2 YSLEER. Trimming pared 0 bases from V and 15 bases from J, leaving 15 bases between. CDR3 amino acids: CASSQDNRAPLLHF. CDR3 bases: TGCGCCAGCAGCCAAGATAACAGGGCCCCGCTCCTCCACTTT.

This chain links TRBV5-1 with TRBJ2-2, with D unresolved. The CDR3 spans 14 residues. Deletions cut 5 bases from V and 1 base from J, with 9 bases between. The germline V gene has CDR1 SGHRS and CDR2 YFSETQ. DNA of the CDR3: TGCGCCAGCAGTTTCAGGCGGAACACCGGGGAGCTGTTTTTT. Its translation is CASSFRRNTGELFF.

V and J are TRBV7-9 and TRBJ1-2; D is ambiguous. V lost 5 bases to trimming and J lost 3 bases, with 7 bases between them. The CDR3 consists of 12 residues. The germline V gene has CDR1 SEHNR and CDR2 FQNEAQ (reference sequence). CDR3 sequence (DNA): TGTGCCAGCAGCGTGTCGGACTATGGCTACACCTTC. Its translation: CASSVSDYGYTF.

This clone has just a few counts. The chain joins TRBV6-2 or TRBV6-3 to TRBJ2-2, with 9 bases fitting TRBD1. The germline gives CDR1 MNHEY, CDR2 SVGEGT. Losses at the gene ends were 0 bases for V and 8 bases for J; bases not matched to a gene: 7. The CDR3 has 16 residues. The CDR3 DNA is TGTGCCAGCAGTTACTCACAGGGGGCTATTGCTGGGGAGCTGTTTTTT. Amino acid sequence: CASSYSQGAIAGELFF.

The rearrangement joins TRBV20-1 to TRBJ1-2; D is possibly TRBD1 (6 bases). CDR1 and CDR2 (germline): DFQATT, SNEGSKA (reference sequence). The CDR3 covers 11 residues. V was clipped by 4 bases and J by 8 bases, with 11 bases between them. The CDR3 coding sequence is TGCAGTGCTACCCCGAGGGGGGGCTACACCTTC. Protein: CSATPRGGYTF.

The V call is TRBV18, the J call TRBJ2-2; a possible D gene is TRBD2 (6 bases). The V gene's germline CDR1 is KGHSH and CDR2 LQKENI. The germline V and J ends were trimmed by 4 bases and 2 bases, with 14 bases remaining between them. The CDR3 has 16 amino acids. The CDR3 reads CASSRLAGPNTGELFF. Written as DNA, the CDR3 is TGTGCCAGCTCACGACTGGCGGGGCCCAACACCGGGGAGCTGTTTTTT.

The J gene is TRBJ2-2, the V gene TRBV6-5; D may be TRBD1 (6 bases). The V gene lost 7 bases and the J gene lost 7 bases, with 13 bases spanning the gap. Germline CDR1 is MNHEY and CDR2 is SVGAGI. This CDR3 is 13 amino acids long. CDR3 nucleotides: TGTGCCAGCATCCACAGGGTTGGCGGGGAGCTGTTTTTT. Amino acids: CASIHRVGGELFF.

The chain recombines TRBV18 with TRBJ1-1; D may be TRBD1 (5 bases). The germline gives CDR1 KGHSH, CDR2 LQKENI. The CDR3 sequence is 15 residues long. The V gene lost 2 bases and the J gene lost 3 bases, with 13 bases spanning the gap. For the CDR3, the DNA is TGTGCCAGCTCACCAAATGGGGGTGGGGACACTGAAGCTTTCTTT. Amino acid sequence: CASSPNGGGDTEAFF.

The rearrangement uses TRBV6-5 and TRBJ2-7; perhaps TRBD2 as D (6 bases). This CDR3 comprises 14 residues. Trimming took off 6 bases at V and 2 bases at J, with 14 bases between the two ends. Germline CDR1 MNHEY, CDR2 SVGAGI. CDR3 nucleotide sequence: TGTGCCAGCAGGCTCAATCGACTAGCCTACGAGCAGTACTTC. Translating it yields CASRLNRLAYEQYF.

The V gene is TRBV11-2, the J gene TRBJ2-4; D may be TRBD2 (5 bases). The CDR3 is 14 amino acids. With 5 bases removed from V and 9 bases from J, the gap between germline ends came to 17 bases. Germline lookup yields CDR1 SGHAT and CDR2 FQNNGV. The CDR3 coding sequence is TGTGCCAGCAGCCCCAGACACTTCGGAGGCATTCAGTACTTC. Its translation is CASSPRHFGGIQYF.

This chain uses TRBV11-2 with TRBJ1-5, with 8 bases aligning to TRBD1. Per germline, CDR1 SGHAT and CDR2 FQNNGV. With V trimmed by 6 bases and J by 2 bases, 15 bases remained unmatched. The CDR3 sequence is 18 residues long. CDR3 protein: CASSRRGREYYGNQPQHF. As DNA, the CDR3 is TGTGCCAGCAGTCGCAGGGGGCGGGAATACTATGGCAATCAGCCCCAGCATTTT.

V and J are TRBV27 and TRBJ1-1; no clear D gene. CDR3 length: 15 residues. Looked up from germline, CDR1 is MNHEY and CDR2 is SMNVEV (reference sequence). Trimming stripped 0 bases from V and 1 base from J, with 9 bases between. The CDR3 spells CASSLSKGPNTEAFF. CDR3 coding DNA: TGTGCCAGCAGTTTATCGAAAGGGCCGAACACTGAAGCTTTCTTT.